The text below deals with one TCR beta chain. The antigen is undetermined. The sample belongs to a study of cytomegalovirus exposure and HLA in healthy donors. The overall study: Of several hundred genotyped donors, roughly 81% grouped in the Caucasian-associated ancestry cluster. The study, taken as a whole, reports: Specificity of a few CMV-associated chains for CMV antigens was verified in vitro. Overall, approximately 150 TCR beta chains were annotated as cytomegalovirus-associated.

The PCR made use of 60 Vbeta and 13 Jbeta primers. Authors' analysis steps: A follow-up analysis tallied tens of millions of unique TCR beta chains, roughly 9.9 million shared. This table comes from immunoSEQ multiplex PCR, and its TCRdb copy is limited to in-frame clones, with some not included. That table supplies the V and J calls and clone size; D and trimming were determined from the DNA. There are 95,000 to 150,000 clones in the sample; around three fifths occur only once, and under 9.5% lies in the top ten. V lost 6 bases and J 3 bases, leaving 8 bases between the germline ends. This CDR3 region has 12 residues. CDR1 and CDR2 from the germline V gene are MDHEN and SYDVKM.

This chain connects TRBV28 to TRBJ1-2; D not certain. This TCR was sampled from a woman aged 35 to 49 in good health and CMV-seropositive. Sequenced: PBMCs. This chain's CDR3 is CASRERDYGYTF. CDR3 DNA sequence: TGTGCCAGCAGGGAGAGGGACTATGGCTACACCTTC.